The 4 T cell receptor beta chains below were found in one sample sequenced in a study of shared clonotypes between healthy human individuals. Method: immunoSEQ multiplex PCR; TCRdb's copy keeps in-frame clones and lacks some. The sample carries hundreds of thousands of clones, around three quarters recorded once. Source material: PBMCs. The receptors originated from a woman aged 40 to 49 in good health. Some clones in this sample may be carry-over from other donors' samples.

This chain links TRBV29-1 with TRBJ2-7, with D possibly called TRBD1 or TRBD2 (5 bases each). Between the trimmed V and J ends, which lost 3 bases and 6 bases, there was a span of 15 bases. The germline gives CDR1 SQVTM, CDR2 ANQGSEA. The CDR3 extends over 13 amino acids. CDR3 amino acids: CSVEGSFGGEQYF. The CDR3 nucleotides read TGCAGCGTTGAGGGGTCCTTTGGGGGCGAGCAGTACTTC.

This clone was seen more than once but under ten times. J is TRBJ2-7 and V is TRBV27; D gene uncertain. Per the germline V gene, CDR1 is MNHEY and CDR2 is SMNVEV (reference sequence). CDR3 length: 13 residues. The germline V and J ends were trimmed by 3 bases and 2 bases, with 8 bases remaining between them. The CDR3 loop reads CASSFLSTYEQYF. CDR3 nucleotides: TGTGCCAGCAGTTTTCTCTCGACCTACGAGCAGTACTTC.

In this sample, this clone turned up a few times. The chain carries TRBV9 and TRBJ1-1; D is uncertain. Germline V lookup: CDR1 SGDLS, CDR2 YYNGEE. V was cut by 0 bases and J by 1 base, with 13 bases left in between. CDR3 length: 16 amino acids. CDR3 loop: CASSVVGSSRNTEAFF. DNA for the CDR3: TGTGCCAGCAGCGTAGTTGGGAGTAGTAGGAACACTGAAGCTTTCTTT.

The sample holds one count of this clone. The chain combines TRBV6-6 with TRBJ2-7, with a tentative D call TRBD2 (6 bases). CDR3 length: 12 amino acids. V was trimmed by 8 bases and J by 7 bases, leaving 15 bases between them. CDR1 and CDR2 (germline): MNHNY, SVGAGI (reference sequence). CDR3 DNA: TGTGCCAGCTTAGGCGGGGTTGGTGAGCAGTACTTC. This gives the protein CASLGGVGEQYF.